These T cell receptor beta chains were read from a single sample in a study of T cells in Graves' hyperthyroidism and ophthalmopathy. TCRdb itself ran the multiplex PCR reads through MiXCR, one entry per CDR3 protein. The sample records about 640,000 distinct CDR3 sequences, 45% being singletons. Source material: peripheral blood or thyroid tissue (not recorded which). These receptors all stem from an adult man with Graves' disease, either hyperthyroidism or ophthalmopathy (not recorded which). Each CDR3 is given with its conserved first and last residue. The D gene is left open where the match is weak. Only some rows state a clone size, as once, few, many or a class for expanded clones.

V gene	D gene	CDR3 length	clone size	J gene	CDR3 DNA	CDR3 protein
TRBV7-9	-	14	-	TRBJ1-2	TGTGCCAGCAGATCTGACGGAATGCGCTATGGCTACACCTTC	CASRSDGMRYGYTF
TRBV29-1	-	13	-	TRBJ1-2	TGCAGCGTTTCGCAGGGCAGGTTCTCTGGCTACACCTTC	CSVSQGRFSGYTF
TRBV2	-	15	-	TRBJ2-7	TGTGCCAGCAGTTACCCGGGCCGGGGCACCTACGAGCAGTACTTC	CASSYPGRGTYEQYF
TRBV7-3	TRBD1	17	-	TRBJ1-3	TGCGCCAGCAGCCAAATCGGCCAGGGGGCTCGTGGAAACACCATATATTTT	CASSQIGQGARGNTIYF
TRBV24-1	TRBD1	16	-	TRBJ1-5	TGTGCCACCAGTGACACGGGACAGGGAGGGGCTCAGCCCCAGCATTTT	CATSDTGQGGAQPQHF
TRBV29-1	-	14	-	TRBJ2-2	TGCAGCGTTGAGTGGGGGGCGGACACCGGGGAGCTGTTTTTT	CSVEWGADTGELFF
TRBV5-1	-	15	-	TRBJ1-5	TGTGCCAGCAGCAAGGGACGGTCTAGCAATCAGCCCCAGCATTTT	CASSKGRSSNQPQHF
TRBV14	-	16	few	TRBJ2-5	TGTGCCAGCAGCCAAGATGGCACAGGGTGGGAACGGACCCAGTACTTC	CASSQDGTGWERTQYF
TRBV19	TRBD1	16	-	TRBJ1-1	TGTGCCAGTAGTATAGGTGGAGGGGGCATGAACACTGAAGCTTTCTTT	CASSIGGGGMNTEAFF
TRBV7-9	TRBD1	15	many	TRBJ1-3	TGTGCCAGCAGCTCCGGACAGGGAGGAGGAAACACCATATATTTT	CASSSGQGGGNTIYF
TRBV25-1	-	13	many	TRBJ1-2	TGTGCCAGCAGCCGAGGCGAGAACTATGGCTACACCTTC	CASSRGENYGYTF
TRBV7-2	-	15	many	TRBJ2-5	TGTGCCAGCAGCCAACCGACAGCCAGGCCAGAGACCCAGTACTTC	CASSQPTARPETQYF
TRBV12-3/TRBV12-4	TRBD1	14	-	TRBJ1-4	TGTGCCAGCAAACCCGGACAGGGCAATGAAAAACTGTTTTTT	CASKPGQGNEKLFF
TRBV7-9	-	13	-	TRBJ1-3	TGTGCCAGCAGCTTCCGACAGGGAAACACCATATATTTT	CASSFRQGNTIYF
TRBV27	-	14	-	TRBJ1-2	TGTGCCAGCAGTCCCAGGGGATCTCTTAGCGGCTACACCTTC	CASSPRGSLSGYTF
TRBV10-2	-	16	-	TRBJ1-1	TGCGCCACCACGGGATTGGACAGTAACATGAACACTGAAGCTTTCTTT	CATTGLDSNMNTEAFF